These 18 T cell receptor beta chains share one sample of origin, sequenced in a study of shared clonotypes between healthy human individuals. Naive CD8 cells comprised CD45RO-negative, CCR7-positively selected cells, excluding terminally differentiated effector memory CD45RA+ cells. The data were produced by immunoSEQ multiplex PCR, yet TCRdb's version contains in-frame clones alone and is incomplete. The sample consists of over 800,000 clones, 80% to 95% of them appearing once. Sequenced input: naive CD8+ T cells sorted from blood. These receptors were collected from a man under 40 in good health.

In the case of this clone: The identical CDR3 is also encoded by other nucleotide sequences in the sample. The CDR3 DNA sequence: TGTGCCAGCAGCTTAACGGCCAATGAGCAGTTCTTC. The encoded protein is CASSLTANEQFF. J is TRBJ2-1 and V is TRBV7-9; no definite D call. Looked up from germline, CDR1 is SEHNR and CDR2 is FQNEAQ (reference sequence). The CDR3 consists of 12 residues. Trimming removed 2 bases from V and 6 bases from J, with 5 bases in between.

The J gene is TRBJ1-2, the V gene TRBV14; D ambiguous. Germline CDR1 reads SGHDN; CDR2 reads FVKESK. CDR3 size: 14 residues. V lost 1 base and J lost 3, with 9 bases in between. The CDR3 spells CASSQGSWDYGYTF. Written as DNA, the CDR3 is TGTGCCAGCAGCCAAGGAAGCTGGGACTATGGCTACACCTTC.

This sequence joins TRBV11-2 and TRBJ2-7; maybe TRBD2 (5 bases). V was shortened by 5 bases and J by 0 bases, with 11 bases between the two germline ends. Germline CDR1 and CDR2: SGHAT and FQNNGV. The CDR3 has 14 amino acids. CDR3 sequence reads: CASSPTGNSYEQYF. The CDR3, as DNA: TGTGCCAGCAGCCCGACGGGGAACTCCTACGAGCAGTACTTC.

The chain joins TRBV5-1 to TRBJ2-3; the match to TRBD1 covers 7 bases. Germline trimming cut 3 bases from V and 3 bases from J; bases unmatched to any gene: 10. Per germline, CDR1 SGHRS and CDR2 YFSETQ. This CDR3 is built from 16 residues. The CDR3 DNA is TGCGCCAGCAGCTACAGGGGCGCGGGTTCAACAGATACGCAGTATTTT. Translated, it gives CASSYRGAGSTDTQYF.

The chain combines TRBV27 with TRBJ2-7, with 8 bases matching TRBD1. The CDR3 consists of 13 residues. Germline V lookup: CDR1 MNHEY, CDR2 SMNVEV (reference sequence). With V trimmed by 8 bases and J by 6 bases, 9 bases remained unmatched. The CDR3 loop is CASALLGQGEQYF. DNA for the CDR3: TGTGCCAGCGCTCTGTTAGGACAGGGCGAGCAGTACTTC.

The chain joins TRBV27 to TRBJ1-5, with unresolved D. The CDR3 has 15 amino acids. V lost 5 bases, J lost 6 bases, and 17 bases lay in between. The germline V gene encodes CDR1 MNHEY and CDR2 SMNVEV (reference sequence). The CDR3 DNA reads TGTGCCAGCAGTCCCTACTACATATCTAGTCAGCCCCAGCATTTT. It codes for CASSPYYISSQPQHF.

The CDR3 DNA is TGTGCCAGCAGCTTAGCGGGAAGATCCTACGAGCAGTACTTC. Its translation is CASSLAGRSYEQYF. The chain recombines TRBV13 with TRBJ2-7; maybe TRBD2 (5 bases). This CDR3 region has 14 residues. Germline assignment: CDR1 PRHDT and CDR2 FYEKMQ (reference sequence). Trimming took 1 base from V and 1 from J, leaving 8 bases between them. Full variable domain (rest looked up from reference TRBV13 and TRBJ2-7): AAGVIQSPRHLIKEKRETATLKCYPIPRHDTVYWYQQGPGQDPQFLISFYEKMQSDKGSIPDRFSAQQFSDYHSELNMSSLELGDSALYFCASSLAGRSYEQYFGPGTRLTVT.

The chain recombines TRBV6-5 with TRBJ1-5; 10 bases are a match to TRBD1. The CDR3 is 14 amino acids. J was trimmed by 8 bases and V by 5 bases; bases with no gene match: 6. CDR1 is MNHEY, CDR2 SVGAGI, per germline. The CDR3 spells CASSPRQGAKPQHF. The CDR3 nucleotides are TGTGCCAGCAGTCCCAGACAGGGGGCGAAGCCCCAGCATTTT.

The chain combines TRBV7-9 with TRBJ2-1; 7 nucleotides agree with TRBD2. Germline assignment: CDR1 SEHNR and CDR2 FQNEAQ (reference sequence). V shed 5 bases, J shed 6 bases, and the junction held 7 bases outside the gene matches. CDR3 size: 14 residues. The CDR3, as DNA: TGTGCCAGCAGCGGCGGGAGTAGGGGCAATGAGCAGTTCTTC. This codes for CASSGGSRGNEQFF.

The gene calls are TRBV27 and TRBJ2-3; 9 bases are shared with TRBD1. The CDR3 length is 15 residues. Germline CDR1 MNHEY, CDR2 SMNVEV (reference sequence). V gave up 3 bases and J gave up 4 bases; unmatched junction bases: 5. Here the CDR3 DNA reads TGTGCCAGCAGTTTCATCGACAGGGGGTCAGATACGCAGTATTTT. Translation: CASSFIDRGSDTQYF.

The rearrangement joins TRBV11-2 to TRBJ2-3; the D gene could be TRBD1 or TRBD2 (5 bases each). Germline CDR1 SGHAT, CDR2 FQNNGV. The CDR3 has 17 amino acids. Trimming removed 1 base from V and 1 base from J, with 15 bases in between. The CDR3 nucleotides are TGTGCCAGCAGCTTAGTTCGCTGGGACGGAGGCACAGATACGCAGTATTTT. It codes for CASSLVRWDGGTDTQYF.

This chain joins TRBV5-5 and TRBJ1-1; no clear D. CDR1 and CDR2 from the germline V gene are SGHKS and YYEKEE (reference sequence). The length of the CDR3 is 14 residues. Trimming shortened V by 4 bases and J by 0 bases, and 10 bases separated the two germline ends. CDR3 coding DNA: TGTGCCAGCAGCATGAGGGTTCTGAACACTGAAGCTTTCTTT. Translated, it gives CASSMRVLNTEAFF.

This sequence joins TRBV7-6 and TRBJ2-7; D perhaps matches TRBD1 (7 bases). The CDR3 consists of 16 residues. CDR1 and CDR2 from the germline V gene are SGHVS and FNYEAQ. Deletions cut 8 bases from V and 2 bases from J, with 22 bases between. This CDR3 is CASRPRGTEATYEQYF. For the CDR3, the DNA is TGTGCCAGCCGACCCCGGGGGACAGAAGCTACCTACGAGCAGTACTTC.

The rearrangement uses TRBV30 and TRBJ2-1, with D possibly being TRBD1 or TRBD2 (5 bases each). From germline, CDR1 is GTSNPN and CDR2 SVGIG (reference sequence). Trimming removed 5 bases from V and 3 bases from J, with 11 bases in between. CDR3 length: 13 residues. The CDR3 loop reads CAWGDLYYNEQFF. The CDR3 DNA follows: TGTGCCTGGGGGGACCTCTACTACAATGAGCAGTTCTTC.

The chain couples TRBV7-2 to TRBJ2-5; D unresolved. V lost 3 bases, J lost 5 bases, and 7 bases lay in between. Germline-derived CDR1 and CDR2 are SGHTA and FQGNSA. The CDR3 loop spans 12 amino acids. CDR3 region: CASSFYRETQYF. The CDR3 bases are TGTGCCAGCAGCTTCTATCGGGAGACCCAGTACTTC.

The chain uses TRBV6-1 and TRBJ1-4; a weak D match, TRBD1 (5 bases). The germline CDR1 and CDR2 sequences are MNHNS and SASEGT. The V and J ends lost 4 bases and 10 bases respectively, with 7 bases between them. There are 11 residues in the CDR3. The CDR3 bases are TGTGCCAGCAGTGGGGGCGGAAAACTGTTTTTT. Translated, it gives CASSGGGKLFF.

CDR3: CASSPDISSYEQYF. DNA of the CDR3: TGTGCCAGCAGCCCCGACATCTCCTCCTACGAGCAGTACTTC. The chain links TRBV13 to TRBJ2-7; D is unclear. Germline assignment: CDR1 PRHDT and CDR2 FYEKMQ (reference sequence). The CDR3 sequence is 14 residues long. Trimming removed 5 bases at V and 0 bases at J, with 11 bases between.

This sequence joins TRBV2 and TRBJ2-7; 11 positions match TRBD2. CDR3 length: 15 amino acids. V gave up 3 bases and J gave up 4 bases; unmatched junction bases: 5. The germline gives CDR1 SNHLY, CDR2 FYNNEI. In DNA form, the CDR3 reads TGTGCCAGCAGTGACCTAGCGGGAGGCCTTTACGAGCAGTACTTC. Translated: CASSDLAGGLYEQYF. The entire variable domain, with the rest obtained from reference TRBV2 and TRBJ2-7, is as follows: EPEVTQTPSHQVTQMGQEVILRCVPISNHLYFYWYRQILGQKVEFLVSFYNNEISEKSEIFDDQFSVERPDGSNFTLKIRSTKLEDSAMYFCASSDLAGGLYEQYFGPGTRLTVT.